The 8 T cell receptor beta chains below were found in one sample sequenced in a study of T cell responses to AZD1222 COVID-19 vaccine. TCRdb's copy holds only in-frame clones and misses some; the assay was immunoSEQ multiplex PCR. Counted here are roughly 180,000 clones, around 94% occurring once; the ten biggest clones make up approximately 1.5%. The source material was peripheral blood, sampled 28 days after the second AZD1222 dose. The receptor set was obtained from an adult who received the AZD1222 COVID-19 vaccine.

The chain couples TRBV28 to TRBJ2-7; 10 nucleotides match TRBD1. Trimming took 5 bases from V and 3 from J; bases not matched to a gene: 7. Germline-derived CDR1 and CDR2 are MDHEN and SYDVKM. The CDR3 sequence is 15 residues long. CDR3 region: CASSGAGQGFYEQYF. The DNA for the CDR3 is TGTGCCAGCAGTGGCGCGGGACAGGGGTTCTACGAGCAGTACTTC.

This clone was counted a single time. This sequence joins TRBV28 and TRBJ1-5, with TRBD1 matching 8 bases. Germline V gene data show CDR1 as MDHEN and CDR2 as SYDVKM. This CDR3 comprises 16 residues. The ends lost 5 bases at V and 4 bases at J; junction bases unmatched: 10. CDR3 nucleotide sequence: TGTGCCAGCAGTGTCGCAGGGGGCGTTGAGAATCAGCCCCAGCATTTT. This encodes CASSVAGGVENQPQHF.

The chain recombines TRBV6-2 or TRBV6-3 with TRBJ2-1; maybe TRBD2 (5 bases). V lost 5 bases to trimming and J lost 5 bases, with 13 bases between them. There are 14 residues in the CDR3. Germline V gene data show CDR1 as MNHEY and CDR2 as SVGEGT. Here the CDR3 reads CASSRLRTHNEQFF. The CDR3 DNA reads TGTGCCAGCAGTCGCCTTAGGACTCACAATGAGCAGTTCTTC.

This rearrangement joins TRBV7-9 to TRBJ1-4; 7 positions match TRBD1. The CDR3 is 11 amino acids. Germline V CDR1 and CDR2: SEHNR, FQNEAQ (reference sequence). Losses at the gene ends were 5 bases for V and 16 bases for J; bases not matched to a gene: 7. The CDR3 protein is CASSLGQEEFF. Here the CDR3 DNA reads TGTGCCAGCAGCCTTGGACAGGAGGAGTTTTTT. The entire variable domain, with the rest obtained from reference TRBV7-9 and TRBJ1-4, is as follows: DTGVSQNPRHKITKRGQNVTFRCDPISEHNRLYWYRQTLGQGPEFLTYFQNEAQLEKSRLLSDRFSAERPKGSFSTLEIQRTEQGDSAMYLCASSLGQEEFFGSGTQLSVL.

The count of this clone is one. The chain couples TRBV5-8 to TRBJ1-4; the D gene is possibly TRBD1 (5 bases). This CDR3 spans 14 amino acids. V gave up 2 bases and J gave up 8 bases, with 13 bases separating them. Germline CDR1 and CDR2: SGHTS and YDEGEE. CDR3 loop: CASSFRQGGEKLFF. The CDR3, as DNA: TGTGCCAGCAGCTTCAGGCAGGGCGGCGAAAAACTGTTTTTT.

The V gene is TRBV6-5, the J gene TRBJ2-3; no reliable D call. The CDR3 loop spans 13 amino acids. Germline-derived CDR1 and CDR2 are MNHEY and SVGAGI. Trimming left V 6 bases short and J 10 bases short, with 17 bases between. CDR3: CASRYRPPDAQYF. As DNA, the CDR3 is TGTGCCAGCAGGTATCGGCCCCCCGATGCGCAGTATTTT.

The chain is built from TRBV19 and TRBJ2-3; perhaps TRBD2 as D (6 bases). This CDR3 region has 11 residues. V was pared by 10 bases and J by 5 bases, with 10 bases between. The germline gives CDR1 LNHDA, CDR2 SQIVND (reference sequence). DNA of the CDR3: TGTGCCACCCGGAGGGGAGATACGCAGTATTTT. It encodes CATRRGDTQYF.

This sequence joins TRBV30 and TRBJ2-3; no definite D call. Germline CDR1 and CDR2: GTSNPN and SVGIG (reference sequence). The CDR3 is 13 residues long. The V gene lost 2 bases and the J gene lost 2 bases, with 8 bases spanning the gap. CDR3 nucleotides: TGTGCCTGGAGTTTGCAGATCACAGATACGCAGTATTTT. The encoded protein is CAWSLQITDTQYF.